This TCR beta chain was sequenced in a study of T cell responses to AZD1222 COVID-19 vaccine. Using immunoSEQ multiplex PCR, the repertoire was profiled, and TCRdb retains in-frame clones only, with some absent. The data contain 95,000 to 150,000 clones, roughly 91% of them singletons. Regarding the study as a whole: AZD1222 recipients seropositive at baseline numbered only five to seven.

This clone has just a few counts. Its antigen is not known. Germline V lookup: CDR1 KGHSH, CDR2 LQKENI. V was clipped by 2 bases and J by 7 bases, with 10 bases between them. The length of the CDR3 is 13 residues. The sequencing used peripheral blood, collected on day 0 of AZD1222 vaccination. This chain links TRBV18 with TRBJ2-3; D is undetermined. This TCR came from an adult in good health. The CDR3 nucleotides are TGTGCCAGCTCACCAGAGGTCTCAAATACGCAGTATTTT. It encodes CASSPEVSNTQYF.